These 20 T cell receptor beta chains share one sample of origin, sequenced in a study of beta chain features in type 1 diabetes. Every bit of the isolated RNA underwent reverse transcription, so sequencing read expressed TCRB transcripts. Profiling relied on immunoSEQ multiplex PCR, and the TCRdb table lists in-frame clones only, not all of them. The sample lists just over 600,000 clones; about a sixth were seen once. Sequencing used naive CD4+ T cells from blood. The receptor source for this set is a man aged 18 to 29 in good health.

This clone has only a few counts. The genes are TRBV6-6 and TRBJ2-7; D not resolved. Germline loops: CDR1 MNHNY, CDR2 SVGAGI (reference sequence). The CDR3 is 13 residues long. Between the trimmed V and J ends, which lost 2 bases and 2 bases, there was a span of 7 bases. In nucleotides, the CDR3 is TGTGCCAGCAGTTACAGGAACGCCTACGAGCAGTACTTC. This translates into CASSYRNAYEQYF.

The chain is built from TRBV2 and TRBJ2-5, with a weak D call TRBD1 (7 bases). The CDR3 is made up of 13 amino acids. Deletions cut 6 bases from V and 7 bases from J, with 15 bases between. Germline assignment: CDR1 SNHLY and CDR2 FYNNEI. The CDR3 coding sequence is TGTGCCAGCAGCGCAGGGGGGAAGGGGACCCAGTACTTC. Protein sequence: CASSAGGKGTQYF.

This clone turned up a few times. The chain couples TRBV11-2 to TRBJ2-3; unclear D gene. Germline V gene sequence: CDR1 SGHAT, CDR2 FQNNGV. This CDR3 contains 14 residues. V was shortened by 1 base and J by 1 base, with 6 bases between the two germline ends. The CDR3 nucleotides read TGTGCCAGCAGCTTAGCCCGTCGCACAGATACGCAGTATTTT. This encodes CASSLARRTDTQYF.

The genes are TRBV18 and TRBJ1-5, with TRBD1 matching 9 bases. Germline CDR1 is KGHSH and CDR2 is LQKENI. This CDR3 spans 14 amino acids. The V and J ends lost 3 bases and 6 bases, in that order; junction bases with no gene match: 3. This chain's CDR3 is CASSPGQGGQPQHF. DNA for the CDR3: TGTGCCAGCTCACCGGGACAGGGTGGTCAGCCCCAGCATTTT. The complete variable domain, with remaining parts taken from reference TRBV18 and TRBJ1-5, reads NAGVMQNPRHLVRRRGQEARLRCSPMKGHSHVYWYRQLPEEGLKFMVYLQKENIIDESGMPKERFSAEFPKEGPSILRIQQVVRGDSAAYFCASSPGQGGQPQHFGDGTRLSIL.

The chain uses TRBV19 and TRBJ2-1; 8 bases match TRBD1. This CDR3 contains 14 residues. V trimming: 6 bases; J trimming: 7 bases; junction bases outside the gene matches: 8. CDR1 is LNHDA and CDR2 is SQIVND in the germline V gene (reference sequence). The CDR3 loop is CASSDGTGMNEQFF. In DNA, the CDR3 is TGTGCCAGTAGCGACGGGACAGGAATGAATGAGCAGTTCTTC.

Concerning this clone itself: Other DNA sequences within the sample encode an identical CDR3. This sequence joins TRBV20-1 and TRBJ2-7, with D hard to call. Germline CDR1 and CDR2: DFQATT and SNEGSKA (reference sequence). The CDR3 runs 10 residues. V was cut by 2 bases and J by 5 bases, with 4 bases left in between. The CDR3 loop is CSARRDEQYF. The DNA for the CDR3 is TGCAGTGCTAGAAGGGACGAGCAGTACTTC.

The V call is TRBV29-1, the J call TRBJ1-4, with TRBD1 identical over 7 bases. Per the germline V gene, CDR1 is SQVTM and CDR2 is ANQGSEA. V lost 4 bases, J lost 7 bases, and 6 bases stayed unmatched. The CDR3 covers 13 residues. The CDR3 protein is CSVARQGTEKLFF. The CDR3 DNA reads TGCAGCGTTGCCAGACAGGGAACTGAAAAACTGTTTTTT. The full variable domain, with the rest looked up from reference TRBV29-1 and TRBJ1-4, is SAVISQKPSRDICQRGTSLTIQCQVDSQVTMMFWYRQQPGQSLTLIATANQGSEATYESGFVIDKFPISRPNLTFSTLTVSNMSPEDSSIYLCSVARQGTEKLFFGSGTQLSVL.

This chain connects TRBV9 to TRBJ2-1; 8 nucleotides match TRBD2. After removal of 2 bases from V and 12 bases from J, the junction contained 13 bases not matched to a gene. Germline V gene lookup returns CDR1 SGDLS and CDR2 YYNGEE. CDR3 length equals 15 residues. Here the CDR3 DNA reads TGTGCCAGCAGCGTTGCGGTTGTGGCGGGGGGCCTGCAGTTCTTC. Translating it yields CASSVAVVAGGLQFF.

This clone was counted only a few times. This chain links TRBV6-5 with TRBJ1-5, with D possibly being TRBD1 (6 bases). Germline loops: CDR1 MNHEY, CDR2 SVGAGI. CDR3 size: 14 residues. Trimming took off 4 bases at V and 1 base at J, with 8 bases between the two ends. The CDR3 coding sequence is TGTGCCAGCAGTTTGAGGGGGAGCAATCAGCCCCAGCATTTT. The encoded protein is CASSLRGSNQPQHF.

This clone was seen a handful of times. The chain couples TRBV29-1 to TRBJ1-2; D gene ambiguous. The CDR3 consists of 11 residues. Germline loops: CDR1 SQVTM, CDR2 ANQGSEA. Trimming removed 7 bases at V and 7 bases at J, with 13 bases between. This CDR3 reads CSAHRGVGYTF. CDR3 nucleotides: TGCAGCGCACACCGGGGAGTTGGCTACACCTTC.

This clone was observed a few times. The rearrangement joins TRBV4-2 to TRBJ2-2; D uncertain. Germline V CDR1 and CDR2: LGHNA, YNFKEQ. Trimming shortened V by 6 bases and J by 0 bases, and 11 bases separated the two germline ends. The CDR3 totals 15 residues. The CDR3 DNA follows: TGTGCCAGCAGAGTCGGTGAGGCGAACACCGGGGAGCTGTTTTTT. Its translation: CASRVGEANTGELFF.

The chain has TRBV4-3 and TRBJ2-5, with TRBD2 matching over 12 bases. Unmatched junction bases numbered 3, after V lost 5 bases and J lost 2 bases. The CDR3 loop spans 15 amino acids. Germline V gene data show CDR1 as LGHNA and CDR2 as YSLEER. The CDR3 is CASSWTSGAQETQYF. The CDR3 bases are TGCGCCAGCAGCTGGACTAGCGGGGCTCAAGAGACCCAGTACTTC.

This clone was seen a few times. The J gene is TRBJ2-3, the V gene TRBV27; weak D call: TRBD2 (6 bases). Trimming shortened V by 3 bases and J by 0 bases, and 22 bases separated the two germline ends. The CDR3 loop spans 19 amino acids. CDR1 and CDR2 from the germline V gene are MNHEY and SMNVEV (reference sequence). This chain's CDR3 is CASSLLRLRRLESTDTQYF. The DNA for the CDR3 is TGTGCCAGCAGTTTGCTCCGCCTCCGCAGACTAGAGAGCACAGATACGCAGTATTTT.

In this sample, this clone turned up a few times. This CDR3 is also generated by other DNA sequences in the sample. The rearrangement uses TRBV18 and TRBJ2-7; no firm D call. Deletions cut 3 bases from V and 0 bases from J, with 6 bases between. CDR3 length: 13 amino acids. In germline, CDR1 is KGHSH, CDR2 LQKENI. The CDR3 region has the DNA TGTGCCAGCTCACCTCTTAGCTCCTACGAGCAGTACTTC. Protein sequence: CASSPLSSYEQYF.

This clone turned up a few times. The rearrangement joins TRBV18 to TRBJ2-7; 9 positions match TRBD1. This CDR3 has 15 residues. CDR1 is KGHSH, CDR2 LQKENI, per germline. The V and J ends lost 8 bases and 4 bases, in that order; junction bases with no gene match: 12. The CDR3 nucleotides are TGTGCCAGCAAACCGGGACAGGGAAAAGAGTACGAGCAGTACTTC. Its translation is CASKPGQGKEYEQYF.

This clone turned up a few times. The chain recombines TRBV9 with TRBJ2-1; D tentatively reads TRBD1 or TRBD2 (6 bases each). The CDR3 consists of 15 residues. V lost 4 bases and J lost 8, with 19 bases in between. From germline, CDR1 is SGDLS and CDR2 YYNGEE. For the CDR3, the DNA is TGTGCCAGCAGCCCTAGGGGGGACTCCTTCCATGAGCAGTTCTTC. Amino acid sequence: CASSPRGDSFHEQFF.

In this sample, this clone turned up once. This specimen includes other DNA sequences encoding the same CDR3. The chain uses TRBV28 and TRBJ2-7; D remains unclear. Germline loops: CDR1 MDHEN, CDR2 SYDVKM. The germline V and J ends were trimmed by 7 bases and 2 bases, with 9 bases remaining between them. This CDR3 has 12 amino acids. CDR3 sequence: CASNGRPYEQYF. CDR3 DNA: TGTGCCAGCAATGGACGGCCCTACGAGCAGTACTTC. The variable domain in full, with the rest retrieved from reference TRBV28 and TRBJ2-7, is DVKVTQSSRYLVKRTGEKVFLECVQDMDHENMFWYRQDPGLGLRLIYFSYDVKMKEKGDIPEGYSVSREKKERFSLILESASTNQTSMYLCASNGRPYEQYFGPGTRLTVT.

This chain joins TRBV9 and TRBJ2-5, with 9 bases matching TRBD2. The J call is uncertain, as TRBJ2-7 better fits the DNA end. The CDR3 runs 15 residues. Germline V lookup: CDR1 SGDLS, CDR2 YYNGEE. CDR3 DNA: TGTGCCAGCAGCGTGAATAGCGGGGGCTACTACGAGCAGTACTTC. This gives the protein CASSVNSGGYYEQYF.

This chain joins TRBV27 and TRBJ2-7; D possibly corresponds to TRBD1 (5 bases). CDR1 is MNHEY, CDR2 SMNVEV, per germline (reference sequence). This CDR3 comprises 16 residues. Trimming removed 2 bases at V and 2 bases at J, with 16 bases between. CDR3 sequence reads: CASSLIGRQGPYEQYF. As DNA, the CDR3 is TGTGCCAGCAGTTTAATTGGTCGGCAGGGCCCCTACGAGCAGTACTTC.

V and J are TRBV6-5 and TRBJ1-4, with D perhaps TRBD1 (5 bases). This CDR3 has 14 amino acids. V was cut by 4 bases and J by 8 bases, with 14 bases left in between. The germline gives CDR1 MNHEY, CDR2 SVGAGI. CDR3 DNA: TGTGCCAGCAGTTTTGCACGGGGGGTGGAAAAACTGTTTTTT. Protein product: CASSFARGVEKLFF.